The next 17 T cell receptor beta chains were all read from a single sample in a study of PD-1 blockade in classical Hodgkin lymphoma. TCRdb keeps only in-frame clones here, not all; method: immunoSEQ multiplex PCR. The sample includes some 23,000 clones, about 82% of them seen just once. All patients experienced relapse after autologous stem cell transplantation, and brentuximab vedotin exposure was variable. Sequences were derived from peripheral blood mononuclear cells (PBMCs), sampled before the second cycle of nivolumab. The receptors come from a human donor with classical Hodgkin lymphoma.

The CDR3 DNA is TGTGCCAGCAGCTTAGGTGGTCAGGGGGCGCGTGGCTACACCTTC. Translation: CASSLGGQGARGYTF. This chain joins TRBV13 and TRBJ1-2, with 8 bases matching TRBD1. Per the germline V gene, CDR1 is PRHDT and CDR2 is FYEKMQ (reference sequence). V was clipped by 0 bases and J by 7 bases; unmatched bases: 7. This CDR3 is 15 amino acids long.

The J gene is TRBJ2-2, the V gene TRBV11-2; no clear D. The germline V gene encodes CDR1 SGHAT and CDR2 FQNNGV. The V and J ends lost 3 bases and 2 bases respectively, with 10 bases between them. The CDR3 has 15 amino acids. CDR3 nucleotide sequence: TGTGCCAGCAGCTTTCTGGCCAGCAACACCGGGGAGCTGTTTTTT. Protein sequence: CASSFLASNTGELFF.

This chain links TRBV7-2 with TRBJ2-5; 7 positions match TRBD1. CDR1 and CDR2 from the germline V gene are SGHTA and FQGNSA. The CDR3 length is 14 residues. The J segment lost 3 bases and the V segment lost 4 bases, leaving 5 bases of the junction unmatched. The CDR3 sequence: CASSWGQQKETQYF. The CDR3 bases are TGTGCCAGCAGCTGGGGACAGCAAAAAGAGACCCAGTACTTC.

The gene calls are TRBV7-6 and TRBJ2-1; perhaps TRBD1 as D (6 bases). CDR1 is SGHVS, CDR2 FNYEAQ, per germline. The CDR3 runs 16 residues. The V end lost 1 base, the J end lost 7 bases, and 17 bases lay between the germline ends. This chain's CDR3 is CASSLDAGVPWNEQFF. DNA of the CDR3: TGTGCCAGCAGCTTAGATGCAGGGGTACCCTGGAATGAGCAGTTCTTC.

The gene calls are TRBV5-1 and TRBJ2-3; D ambiguous. Trimming shortened V by 6 bases and J by 1 base, and 15 bases separated the two germline ends. CDR3 length equals 15 residues. Per germline, CDR1 SGHRS and CDR2 YFSETQ. The CDR3 DNA follows: TGCGCCAGCACCATCGACGGTTCCCGCACAGATACGCAGTATTTT. Its protein is CASTIDGSRTDTQYF.

This clone is a singleton in its sample. The V call is TRBV6-5, the J call TRBJ1-1; D possibly corresponds to TRBD1 (5 bases). From germline, CDR1 is MNHEY and CDR2 SVGAGI. V shed 8 bases and J shed 11 bases, with 21 bases lying between them. The CDR3 contains 13 residues. DNA for the CDR3: TGTGCCAGCGAGCCGGAGGGCTGGGGACGGGCTTTCTTT. Amino acid sequence: CASEPEGWGRAFF.

The rearrangement uses TRBV6-1 and TRBJ1-2; D remains ambiguous. The CDR3 length is 12 residues. Trimming stripped 5 bases from V and 7 bases from J, with 11 bases between. Per the germline V gene, CDR1 is MNHNS and CDR2 is SASEGT. DNA for the CDR3: TGTGCCAGCAGTTCTGGGAGCGGTGGCTACACCTTC. Its translation: CASSSGSGGYTF.

This sequence joins TRBV4-1 and TRBJ1-1, with TRBD1 as a possible D gene (6 bases). The CDR3 length is 14 residues. Trimming stripped 4 bases from V and 6 bases from J, with 15 bases between. CDR1 and CDR2 (germline): MGHRA, YSYEKL. DNA for the CDR3: TGCGCCAGCAGCCTAGGACAGCTAAACCCTGAAGCTTTCTTT. The encoded protein is CASSLGQLNPEAFF.

This chain joins TRBV6-1 and TRBJ2-2; no reliable D call. The CDR3 has 13 residues. The germline gives CDR1 MNHNS, CDR2 SASEGT. Trimming shortened V by 5 bases and J by 3 bases, and 7 bases separated the two germline ends. CDR3: CASSPHYTGELFF. The CDR3, as DNA: TGTGCCAGCAGTCCTCATTACACCGGGGAGCTGTTTTTT.

The chain carries TRBV19 and TRBJ1-4, with a possible D match to TRBD1 (6 bases). V lost 5 bases, J lost 0 bases, and 19 bases lay in between. The germline V gene encodes CDR1 LNHDA and CDR2 SQIVND (reference sequence). The CDR3 sequence is 18 residues long. CDR3 coding DNA: TGTGCCAGTAGTCTCAGGGGCCCCAGATCTGCAACTAATGAAAAACTGTTTTTT. Translation: CASSLRGPRSATNEKLFF.

The rearrangement joins TRBV7-9 to TRBJ1-5; D is unclear. V shed 5 bases and J shed 6 bases, with 14 bases lying between them. CDR1 and CDR2 (germline): SEHNR, FQNEAQ (reference sequence). The CDR3 length is 14 residues. This CDR3 is CASSQSELGQPQHF. The CDR3 DNA reads TGTGCCAGCAGCCAATCGGAGTTAGGTCAGCCCCAGCATTTT.

The genes are TRBV4-3 and TRBJ1-2, with D unclear. Germline V CDR1 and CDR2: LGHNA, YSLEER. V was shortened by 0 bases and J by 4 bases, with 9 bases between the two germline ends. The CDR3 covers 14 residues. CDR3 sequence: CASSQEEGPYGYTF. CDR3 coding DNA: TGCGCCAGCAGCCAAGAAGAGGGCCCCTATGGCTACACCTTC.

J is TRBJ2-5 and V is TRBV6-6, with unresolved D. CDR3 length: 10 residues. Germline-derived CDR1 and CDR2 are MNHNY and SVGAGI (reference sequence). Between the trimmed V and J ends, which lost 8 bases and 4 bases, there was a span of 5 bases. As DNA, the CDR3 is TGTGCCAGCGGATTAGAGACCCAGTACTTC. Translated: CASGLETQYF.

This CDR3 reads CASSLELAGYETQYF. The CDR3 DNA sequence: TGTGCCAGCAGCTTAGAGCTAGCGGGGTACGAGACCCAGTACTTC. This sequence joins TRBV7-2 and TRBJ2-5; the match to TRBD2 covers 9 bases. Germline-derived CDR1 and CDR2 are SGHTA and FQGNSA. The CDR3 extends over 15 amino acids. J gave up 5 bases and V 1 base, and 5 bases lay outside the gene matches.

The V gene is TRBV19, the J gene TRBJ2-6; D may match TRBD1 or TRBD2 (5 bases each). This CDR3 has 17 residues. V was pared by 5 bases and J by 2 bases, with 16 bases between. Germline values: CDR1 LNHDA, CDR2 SQIVND (reference sequence). The CDR3 sequence: CASSARTLGAGANVLTF. DNA for the CDR3: TGTGCCAGTAGTGCCAGGACGTTGGGGGCTGGGGCCAACGTCCTGACTTTC.

The chain combines TRBV6-1 with TRBJ2-7, with 8 bases that match TRBD1. Germline V gene data show CDR1 as MNHNS and CDR2 as SASEGT. V lost 6 bases to trimming and J lost 1 base; unmatched junction nucleotides: 8. The CDR3 extends over 15 amino acids. CDR3 bases: TGTGCCAGCAGCGTGACAGGGGACCCTTCCTACGAGCAGTACGTC. This codes for CASSVTGDPSYEQYV.

The chain recombines TRBV10-3 with TRBJ2-7, with D uncertain. This CDR3 spans 15 amino acids. V lost 0 bases to trimming and J lost 6 bases, with 15 bases between them. The germline V gene has CDR1 ENHRY and CDR2 SYGVKD. Written as DNA, the CDR3 is TGTGCCATCAGTGAGTCGGTAACCCGGTGGGGCGAGCAGTACTTC. Its translation: CAISESVTRWGEQYF.